Presented here are 3 T cell receptor beta chains from one specimen sequenced in a study of PD-L1 blockade in urothelial cancer. The table came from immunoSEQ multiplex PCR; TCRdb's copy has only in-frame clones and leaves some out. The data show 70,000 or so clones, under 90% seen once. The sample here was PBMCs, taken around atezolizumab (anti-PD-L1) treatment. The origin of the receptors is a man in his 70s with urothelial cancer.

The rearrangement uses TRBV5-8 and TRBJ2-2; 11 bases align to TRBD2. The CDR3 is 17 residues long. The trim removed 3 bases at V and 4 bases at J, leaving 8 bases unmatched. CDR1 is SGHTS, CDR2 YDEGEE, per germline. CDR3 sequence (DNA): TGTGCCAGCAGCTGGGGGACTAGCGGAACCGGCACCGGGGAGCTGTTTTTT. As protein: CASSWGTSGTGTGELFF.

The chain carries TRBV5-1 and TRBJ1-1, with D possibly being TRBD1 (6 bases). Germline CDR1 SGHRS, CDR2 YFSETQ. CDR3 length: 15 amino acids. Trimming cost V 1 base and J 5 bases, with 15 bases left between them. CDR3 sequence reads: CASSLPGARGTEAFF. The CDR3, as DNA: TGCGCCAGCAGCTTGCCAGGGGCGCGAGGGACTGAAGCTTTCTTT. The variable domain in full, completed from reference TRBV5-1 and TRBJ1-1, reads KAGVTQTPRYLIKTRGQQVTLSCSPISGHRSVSWYQQTPGQGLQFLFEYFSETQRNKGNFPGRFSGRQFSNSRSEMNVSTLELGDSALYLCASSLPGARGTEAFFGQGTRLTVV.

This chain joins TRBV7-9 and TRBJ2-3; 10 bases map to TRBD1. The J segment lost 1 base and the V segment lost 4 bases, leaving 5 bases of the junction unmatched. Germline-derived CDR1 and CDR2 are SEHNR and FQNEAQ (reference sequence). This CDR3 is 16 amino acids long. CDR3 nucleotides: TGTGCCAGCAGCTCCTTCGGGACAGGGGGCACAGATACGCAGTATTTT. This codes for CASSSFGTGGTDTQYF.